What follows describes a single TCR beta chain. Trimming removed 5 bases from V and 4 bases from J; junction bases left unmatched: 8. CDR1 and CDR2 from the germline V gene are SNHLY and FYNNEI. The CDR3 is 16 amino acids. The sample belongs to a study of OX40 agonist ivuxolimab in advanced cancers. Libraries were prepared by immunoSEQ multiplex PCR; TCRdb keeps only in-frame clonotypes and omits some of them. This table holds 60,000 to 100,000 clones, 90% to 95% found once. The TCR originated in an adult with an advanced solid tumor such as melanoma, head and neck, liver or kidney cancer. The sequences come from CD4+ or CD8+ T cells sorted from blood, collected in a trial of the OX40 agonist ivuxolimab. This rearrangement joins TRBV2 to TRBJ2-1, with TRBD2 matching over 10 bases. The DNA of the CDR3 is TGTGCCAGCAGTACTCAACTAGCGGGGCCGTACAATGAGCAGTTCTTC. It specifies CASSTQLAGPYNEQFF.